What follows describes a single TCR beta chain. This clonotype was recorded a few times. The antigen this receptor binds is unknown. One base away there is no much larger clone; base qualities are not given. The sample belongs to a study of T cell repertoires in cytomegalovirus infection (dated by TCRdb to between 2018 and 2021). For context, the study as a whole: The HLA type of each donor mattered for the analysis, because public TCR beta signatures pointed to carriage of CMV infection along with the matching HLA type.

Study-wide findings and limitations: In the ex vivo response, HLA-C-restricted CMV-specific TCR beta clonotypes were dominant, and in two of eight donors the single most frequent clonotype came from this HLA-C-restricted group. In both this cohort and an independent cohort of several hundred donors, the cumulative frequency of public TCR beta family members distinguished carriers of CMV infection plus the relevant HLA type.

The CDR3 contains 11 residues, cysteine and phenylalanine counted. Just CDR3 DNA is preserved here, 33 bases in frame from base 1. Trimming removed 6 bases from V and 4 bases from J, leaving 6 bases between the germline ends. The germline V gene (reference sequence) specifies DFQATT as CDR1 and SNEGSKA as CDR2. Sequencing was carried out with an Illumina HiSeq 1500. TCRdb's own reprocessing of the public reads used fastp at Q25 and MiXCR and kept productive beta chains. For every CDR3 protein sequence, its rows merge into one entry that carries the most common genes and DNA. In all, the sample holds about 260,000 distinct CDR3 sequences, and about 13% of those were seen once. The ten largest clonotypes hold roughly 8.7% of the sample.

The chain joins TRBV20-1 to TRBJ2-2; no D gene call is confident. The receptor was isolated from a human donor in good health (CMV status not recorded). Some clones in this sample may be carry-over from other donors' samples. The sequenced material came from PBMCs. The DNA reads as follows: TGCAGTGCAAGACGCACCGGGGAGCTGTTTTTT. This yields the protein CSARRTGELFF.